These 23 T cell receptor beta chains came from one sample sequenced in a study of cytomegalovirus exposure and HLA in healthy donors. Primers included in the PCR were 60 Vbeta and 13 Jbeta primers. TCRdb's table, derived via immunoSEQ multiplex PCR, lists solely in-frame clones and lacks some. The repertoire consists of under 200,000 clones, with approximately 70% occurring once and the leading ten covering around 2.8%. The material sequenced was PBMCs. These receptors originate from a woman in her forties in good health and CMV-seropositive.

This chain links TRBV7-3 with TRBJ2-3; maybe TRBD2 (6 bases). The CDR3 is 14 amino acids. Germline-derived CDR1 and CDR2 are SGHTA and FQGTGA. V was trimmed by 1 base and J by 3 bases, leaving 8 bases between them. The CDR3 here is CASSLSGITDTQYF. The CDR3 region has the DNA TGTGCCAGCAGCTTAAGCGGGATAACAGATACGCAGTATTTT.

Only one count was recorded for this clone. The genes are TRBV28 and TRBJ1-1, with unresolved D. There are 15 residues in the CDR3. The germline V gene has CDR1 MDHEN and CDR2 SYDVKM. The V and J ends lost 2 bases and 0 bases respectively, with 10 bases between them. The CDR3: CASSLIQTMNTEAFF. CDR3 DNA sequence: TGTGCCAGCAGTTTAATACAGACCATGAACACTGAAGCTTTCTTT.

V and J are TRBV28 and TRBJ2-7, with TRBD1 matching 7 bases. The V segment lost 4 bases and the J segment 1 base; nucleotides outside the gene matches: 10. CDR3 length: 16 residues. Per germline, CDR1 MDHEN and CDR2 SYDVKM. The chain's CDR3 is CASSSPYGTASYEQYF. CDR3 coding DNA: TGTGCCAGCAGTTCCCCCTACGGGACAGCGTCCTACGAGCAGTACTTC.

The DNA for the CDR3 is TGTGCCAGCAGTGACACACAGGGTTGTGAAGCTTTCTTT. Protein: CASSDTQGCEAFF. The chain is built from TRBV6-1 and TRBJ1-1; TRBD1 might be the D (6 bases). Per germline, CDR1 MNHNS and CDR2 SASEGT. This CDR3 comprises 13 residues. V was shortened by 3 bases and J by 7 bases, with 12 bases between the two germline ends.

V usage is TRBV19 and J usage is TRBJ1-4; 7 bases match TRBD1. J lost 0 bases, V lost 4 bases, and 2 bases had no gene match. CDR1 and CDR2 (germline): LNHDA, SQIVND (reference sequence). The CDR3 length is 15 residues. For the CDR3, the DNA is TGTGCCAGTAGTACAGGGACAGCAACTAATGAAAAACTGTTTTTT. Its protein product is CASSTGTATNEKLFF.

The rearrangement joins TRBV5-6 to TRBJ2-7; 10 bases agree with TRBD1. The CDR3 has 17 residues. J gave up 4 bases and V 2 bases, and 12 bases lay outside the gene matches. CDR1 is SGHDT and CDR2 is YYEEEE in the germline V gene. The CDR3 loop is CASSLPLGQGLVYEQYF. CDR3 in DNA: TGTGCCAGCAGCTTACCGTTGGGACAGGGGTTGGTATACGAGCAGTACTTC.

The genes are TRBV2 and TRBJ1-1, with D maybe TRBD1 (5 bases). This CDR3 spans 14 amino acids. With 3 bases removed from V and 1 base from J, the gap between germline ends came to 9 bases. Germline CDR1 and CDR2: SNHLY and FYNNEI. The CDR3 bases are TGTGCCAGCAGTGAGGCCAGGGCGAACACTGAAGCTTTCTTT. Protein: CASSEARANTEAFF.

The chain uses TRBV28 and TRBJ2-2; D might be TRBD2 (6 bases). The CDR3 is 12 residues long. Germline values: CDR1 MDHEN, CDR2 SYDVKM. The V end lost 7 bases, the J end lost 7 bases, and 10 bases lay between the germline ends. Here the CDR3 DNA reads TGTGCCAGCACCGGGAGTCACGGGGAGCTGTTTTTT. Protein sequence: CASTGSHGELFF.

This chain links TRBV10-2 with TRBJ2-2, with a weak D call TRBD2 (6 bases). Trimming stripped 7 bases from V and 0 bases from J, with 12 bases between. Germline assignment: CDR1 WSHSY and CDR2 SAAADI. The CDR3 has 15 residues. CDR3 residues: CASKGGTANTGELFF. For the CDR3, the DNA is TGCGCCAGCAAGGGCGGGACCGCGAACACCGGGGAGCTGTTTTTT.

V gene TRBV19 combines with J gene TRBJ2-7; D might be TRBD1 (6 bases). Germline CDR1 reads LNHDA; CDR2 reads SQIVND (reference sequence). The length of the CDR3 is 15 residues. V was clipped by 6 bases and J by 3 bases, with 18 bases between them. The CDR3 loop is CASRRDTMSHYEQYF. CDR3 DNA: TGTGCCAGTAGAAGGGACACGATGAGTCACTACGAGCAGTACTTC.

This chain connects TRBV9 to TRBJ2-7; 10 bases fit TRBD2. CDR3 length equals 15 residues. With 2 bases clipped from V and 2 bases from J, the junction kept 4 bases outside the gene matches. CDR1 and CDR2 from the germline V gene are SGDLS and YYNGEE. The CDR3 here is CASSVGLAETYEQYF. CDR3 in DNA: TGTGCCAGCAGCGTCGGACTAGCGGAGACCTACGAGCAGTACTTC.

This clone was counted a few times. V and J are TRBV7-8 and TRBJ1-3; perhaps TRBD1 as D (5 bases). In germline, CDR1 is SGHVS, CDR2 FQNEAQ. This CDR3 region has 15 residues. Deletions cut 4 bases from V and 3 bases from J, with 13 bases between. This chain's CDR3 is CASSSAQGRGNTIYF. CDR3 DNA: TGTGCCAGCAGCTCGGCTCAGGGTCGTGGAAACACCATATATTTT.

V usage is TRBV9 and J usage is TRBJ1-3, with D tentatively TRBD1 (5 bases). The germline gives CDR1 SGDLS, CDR2 YYNGEE. The CDR3 totals 17 residues. The V gene lost 0 bases and the J gene lost 3 bases, with 16 bases spanning the gap. The CDR3 protein is CASSVGGRGGDGNTIYF. The CDR3 DNA sequence: TGTGCCAGCAGCGTAGGAGGAAGGGGAGGGGATGGAAACACCATATATTTT.

V usage is TRBV19 and J usage is TRBJ2-5, with D possibly being TRBD2 (6 bases). Looked up from germline, CDR1 is LNHDA and CDR2 is SQIVND (reference sequence). V was pared by 1 base and J by 2 bases, with 14 bases between. This CDR3 is 16 amino acids long. The CDR3 here is CASSIATRGPQETQYF. CDR3 sequence (DNA): TGTGCCAGTAGTATAGCGACTAGGGGTCCTCAAGAGACCCAGTACTTC.

The chain employs TRBV11-1 and TRBJ2-3; 13 bases line up with TRBD2. This CDR3 contains 16 residues. J gave up 4 bases and V 5 bases, and 6 bases lay outside the gene matches. Germline values: CDR1 SGHAT, CDR2 FQDESV (reference sequence). The CDR3 here is CASSTLGLAGADTQYF. The DNA of the CDR3 is TGTGCCAGCAGCACCCTCGGACTAGCGGGAGCAGATACGCAGTATTTT.

The chain recombines TRBV7-2 with TRBJ2-5; D unclear. The CDR3 spans 14 residues. Trimming left V 2 bases short and J 2 bases short, with 9 bases between. The V gene's germline CDR1 is SGHTA and CDR2 FQGNSA. CDR3 region: CASSLRTVQETQYF. The CDR3 coding sequence is TGTGCCAGCAGCTTACGTACAGTACAAGAGACCCAGTACTTC.

V usage is TRBV7-3 and J usage is TRBJ2-7; D possibly corresponds to TRBD1 (5 bases). The CDR3 covers 15 residues. Trimming shortened V by 1 base and J by 3 bases, and 13 bases separated the two germline ends. Germline values: CDR1 SGHTA, CDR2 FQGTGA. The CDR3 sequence: CASSLMYGQGYEQYF. DNA of the CDR3: TGTGCCAGCAGCTTAATGTATGGGCAGGGCTACGAGCAGTACTTC. Based on the CDR3 plus reference TRBV7-3 and TRBJ2-7, the full variable domain is GAGVSQTPSNKVTEKGKYVELRCDPISGHTALYWYRQSLGQGPEFLIYFQGTGAADDSGLPNDRFFAVRPEGSVSTLKIQRTERGDSAVYLCASSLMYGQGYEQYFGPGTRLTVT.

This chain joins TRBV2 and TRBJ1-4, with D possibly being TRBD1 (5 bases). Germline CDR1 and CDR2: SNHLY and FYNNEI. The CDR3 extends over 12 amino acids. V lost 7 bases and J 8 bases, leaving 11 bases between the germline ends. CDR3 nucleotide sequence: TGTGCCAGCACGGTACGGGGGGAAAAACTGTTTTTT. Amino acids: CASTVRGEKLFF.

This rearrangement joins TRBV5-4 to TRBJ2-5; D is possibly TRBD1 (5 bases). CDR3 length equals 13 residues. The germline V gene encodes CDR1 SGHNT and CDR2 YYREEE (reference sequence). V lost 1 base to trimming and J lost 5 bases, with 9 bases between them. CDR3: CASSLQGSETQYF. The CDR3 bases are TGTGCCAGCAGCTTGCAGGGCTCGGAGACCCAGTACTTC.

The J gene is TRBJ2-3, the V gene TRBV14; D gene uncertain. Germline CDR1 reads SGHDN; CDR2 reads FVKESK. Trimming removed 1 base at V and 0 bases at J, with 2 bases between. The CDR3 totals 13 residues. The CDR3 loop reads CASSQASTDTQYF. The CDR3 nucleotides read TGTGCCAGCAGCCAAGCTAGCACAGATACGCAGTATTTT.

This sequence joins TRBV7-8 and TRBJ2-3; 9 bases line up with TRBD2. Losses at the gene ends were 2 bases for V and 5 bases for J; bases not matched to a gene: 8. Germline assignment: CDR1 SGHVS and CDR2 FQNEAQ. The CDR3 consists of 16 residues. The CDR3: CASSLWAGGPLDTQYF. In DNA form, the CDR3 reads TGTGCCAGCAGCTTATGGGCGGGGGGGCCGTTAGATACGCAGTATTTT. Full variable domain (rest looked up from reference TRBV7-8 and TRBJ2-3): GAGVSQSPRYKVAKRGQDVALRCDPISGHVSLFWYQQALGQGPEFLTYFQNEAQLDKSGLPSDRFFAERPEGSVSTLKIQRTQQEDSAVYLCASSLWAGGPLDTQYFGPGTRLTVL.

The chain couples TRBV5-1 to TRBJ2-2, with 8 nucleotides matching TRBD1. Trimming removed 4 bases from V and 4 bases from J; junction bases left unmatched: 15. CDR3 length: 18 amino acids. Per germline, CDR1 SGHRS and CDR2 YFSETQ. The CDR3 DNA reads as TGCGCCAGCAGCCTAACTCCAGGGGGCCTTTTAGGCACCGGGGAGCTGTTTTTT. Encoded protein: CASSLTPGGLLGTGELFF.

This clone was found a few times. This chain uses TRBV21-1 with TRBJ2-1; no check of the table's D call, TRBD2, against the DNA was made. TRBV21-1 is recorded as a pseudogene. CDR3 length: 14 residues. DNA of the CDR3: TGTGCCAGCAGCAAAGAGAGCACCCGATGGGAGCAGTTCTTC. Translated, it gives CASSKESTRWEQFF.